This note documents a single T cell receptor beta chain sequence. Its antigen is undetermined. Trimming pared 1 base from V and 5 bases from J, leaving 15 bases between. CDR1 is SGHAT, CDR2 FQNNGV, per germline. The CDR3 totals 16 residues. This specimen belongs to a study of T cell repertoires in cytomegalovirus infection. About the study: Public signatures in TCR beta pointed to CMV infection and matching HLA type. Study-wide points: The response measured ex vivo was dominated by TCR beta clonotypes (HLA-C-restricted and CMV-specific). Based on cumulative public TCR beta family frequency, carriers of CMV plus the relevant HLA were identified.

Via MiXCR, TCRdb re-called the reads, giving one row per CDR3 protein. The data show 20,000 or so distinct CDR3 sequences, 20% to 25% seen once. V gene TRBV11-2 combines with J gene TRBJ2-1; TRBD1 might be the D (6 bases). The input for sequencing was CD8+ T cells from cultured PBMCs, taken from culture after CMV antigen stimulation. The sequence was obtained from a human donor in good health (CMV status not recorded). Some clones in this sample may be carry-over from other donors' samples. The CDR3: CASSLVTGWVDNEQFF. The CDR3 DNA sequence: TGTGCCAGCAGCTTAGTTACAGGGTGGGTTGACAATGAGCAGTTCTTC.